These 28 T cell receptor beta chains came from one sample sequenced in a study of T-cell memory formation after mild COVID-19. TCRdb reprocessed the 5' RACE reads via MiXCR and lists one record per CDR3 protein. The table includes 250,000 or so distinct CDR3 sequences, about 20% detected once. Sample: PBMCs or a T cell subset sorted from them (not recorded which). The receptors here all came from a man aged 18 to 29 who had mild COVID-19 (a few samples of this study predate the infection). Cell type and time point are not known.

This chain uses TRBV29-1 with TRBJ2-1, with 7 bases aligning to TRBD2. Looked up from germline, CDR1 is SQVTM and CDR2 is ANQGSEA. CDR3 length equals 12 residues. Losses at the gene ends were 2 bases for V and 10 bases for J; bases not matched to a gene: 5. CDR3: CSVETAGGEQFF. CDR3 DNA sequence: TGCAGCGTTGAAACCGCCGGGGGGGAGCAGTTCTTC.

The gene calls are TRBV20-1 and TRBJ2-7, with D unresolved. CDR1 is DFQATT, CDR2 SNEGSKA, per germline (reference sequence). Trimming took off 0 bases at V and 0 bases at J, with 9 bases between the two ends. This CDR3 has 14 residues. DNA for the CDR3: TGCAGTGCTAGAGATCCCCGGAGCTCCTACGAGCAGTACTTC. Its protein is CSARDPRSSYEQYF.

The V and J genes are TRBV4-2 and TRBJ2-5; D uncertain. V gave up 0 bases and J gave up 9 bases, with 5 bases separating them. The CDR3 spans 11 residues. Germline-derived CDR1 and CDR2 are LGHNA and YNFKEQ. CDR3 coding DNA: TGTGCCAGCAGCCAAGAGGGTGCCCAGTACTTC. This gives the protein CASSQEGAQYF.

The chain carries TRBV7-2 and TRBJ2-1; weak D call: TRBD2 (5 bases). CDR1 SGHTA and CDR2 FQGNSA come from the germline V gene. Deletions cut 5 bases from V and 9 bases from J, with 11 bases between. There are 12 residues in the CDR3. Here the CDR3 reads CASSPSLAEQFF. CDR3 nucleotide sequence: TGTGCCAGCAGCCCTAGCCTTGCTGAGCAGTTCTTC.

The sample holds a few counts of this clonotype. The rearrangement joins TRBV3-1 to TRBJ2-7; TRBD2 is a possible D gene (7 bases). This CDR3 comprises 16 residues. V lost 4 bases to trimming and J lost 4 bases, with 20 bases between them. Germline assignment: CDR1 LGHDT and CDR2 YNNKEL (reference sequence). CDR3 amino acids: CASSPLGGGGLYEQYF. The CDR3 DNA reads as TGTGCCAGCAGCCCGCTCGGGGGCGGGGGCCTTTACGAGCAGTACTTC.

This clonotype was recorded at least ten times. V usage is TRBV7-6 and J usage is TRBJ2-1; D unresolved. The CDR3 has 15 residues. Germline V lookup: CDR1 SGHVS, CDR2 FNYEAQ. Trimming shortened V by 5 bases and J by 8 bases, and 19 bases separated the two germline ends. The CDR3 sequence is CASSPGPGSQDEQFF. The DNA of the CDR3 is TGTGCCAGCAGCCCTGGCCCAGGTAGCCAAGATGAGCAGTTCTTC. Complete variable domain (other parts from reference TRBV7-6 and TRBJ2-1): GAGVSQSPRYKVTKRGQDVALRCDPISGHVSLYWYRQALGQGPEFLTYFNYEAQQDKSGLPNDRFSAERPEGSISTLTIQRTEQRDSAMYRCASSPGPGSQDEQFFGPGTRLTVL.

The chain has TRBV7-7 and TRBJ2-3, with D perhaps assigned TRBD1 or TRBD2 (5 bases each). The V gene's germline CDR1 is SSHAT and CDR2 FNYEAQ (reference sequence). This CDR3 has 15 amino acids. The germline V and J ends were trimmed by 5 bases and 5 bases, with 17 bases remaining between them. CDR3 DNA: TGTGCCAGCAGCCGGGGCGGCGTTGGAGGAGATACGCAGTATTTT. Translation: CASSRGGVGGDTQYF.

This clonotype was picked up many times. V usage is TRBV4-3 and J usage is TRBJ2-4, with 7 nucleotides matching TRBD2. Looked up from germline, CDR1 is LGHNA and CDR2 is YSLEER. J lost 2 bases, V lost 0 bases, and 4 bases had no gene match. The CDR3 sequence is 16 residues long. CDR3 region: CASSQDSGGTKNIQYF. CDR3 bases: TGCGCCAGCAGCCAAGATTCGGGGGGAACCAAAAACATTCAGTACTTC.

V usage is TRBV12-3 or TRBV12-4 and J usage is TRBJ1-2, with D hard to call. The ends were cut back, 2 bases at V and 6 bases at J, with 16 bases in the middle. This CDR3 spans 15 amino acids. CDR3 DNA sequence: TGTGCCAGCAGTTTAAGGTTTGCGGCCCGGCATGGCTACACCTTC. Translation: CASSLRFAARHGYTF.

This clonotype has only a few counts. Mismatch with germline at one junction end may stem from a read error. The chain links TRBV28 to TRBJ2-5; D may be TRBD1 (5 bases). The CDR3 runs 14 residues. The V gene's germline CDR1 is MDHEN and CDR2 SYDVKM. CDR3 sequence (DNA): TGTGCCAGCAGCCAGTCGGACACCCAAGCGACCCAGTACTTC. Translating gives CASSQSDTQATQYF.

This clonotype was counted between two and nine times. A read error may account for a junction end that differs from germline. The genes are TRBV7-2 and TRBJ1-2; 7 bases line up with TRBD1. Germline V lookup: CDR1 SGHTA, CDR2 FQGNSA. The CDR3 is 15 residues long. CDR3 bases: TGTGCCATCAGCGCCCGGGAGGGGGCGCGGGATGGCTACACCTTC. Protein: CAISAREGARDGYTF.

This clonotype was detected only a few times. The chain uses TRBV20-1 and TRBJ2-3, with D possibly being TRBD2 (7 bases). V gave up 7 bases and J gave up 9 bases, with 14 bases separating them. The germline CDR1 and CDR2 sequences are DFQATT and SNEGSKA (reference sequence). The CDR3 contains 11 residues. Here the CDR3 reads CSDRGGLTQYF. The CDR3 region has the DNA TGCAGTGATAGGGGGGGCCTCACGCAGTATTTT.

This clonotype was observed a handful of times. The J gene is TRBJ2-1, the V gene TRBV12-3 or TRBV12-4; possible D gene TRBD1, 6 bases. With 6 bases removed from V and 4 bases from J, the gap between germline ends came to 16 bases. This CDR3 has 15 residues. CDR3: CASRWGRGRYNEQFF. CDR3 bases: TGTGCCAGCAGGTGGGGGCGCGGCCGATACAATGAGCAGTTCTTC.

The chain is built from TRBV7-2 and TRBJ2-1, with 9 bases matching TRBD1. The CDR3 has 15 amino acids. Trimming cost V 5 bases and J 4 bases; bases outside gene matches: 6. CDR1 and CDR2 from the germline V gene are SGHTA and FQGNSA. Written as DNA, the CDR3 is TGTGCCAGCAGCCCCGGGACAGGGAGATACAATGAGCAGTTCTTC. Translation: CASSPGTGRYNEQFF. Supplemented by reference TRBV7-2 and TRBJ2-1, the full variable domain reads GAGVSQSPSNKVTEKGKDVELRCDPISGHTALYWYRQSLGQGLEFLIYFQGNSAPDKSGLPSDRFSAERTGGSVSTLTIQRTQQEDSAVYLCASSPGTGRYNEQFFGPGTRLTVL.

Many counts were recorded for this clonotype. This chain connects TRBV5-4 to TRBJ1-1; D uncertain. This CDR3 region has 13 residues. The germline CDR1 and CDR2 sequences are SGHNT and YYREEE (reference sequence). V lost 5 bases and J 1 base, leaving 9 bases between the germline ends. CDR3 loop: CASSLLGNTEAFF. In nucleotides, the CDR3 is TGTGCCAGCAGTTTGTTAGGGAACACTGAAGCTTTCTTT. Complete variable domain (other parts from reference TRBV5-4 and TRBJ1-1): ETGVTQSPTHLIKTRGQQVTLRCSSQSGHNTVSWYQQALGQGPQFIFQYYREEENGRGNFPPRFSGLQFPNYSSELNVNALELDDSALYLCASSLLGNTEAFFGQGTRLTVV.

This clonotype occurred many times. The chain employs TRBV3-2 and TRBJ2-7; the D segment call TRBD1 is taken from the table without a DNA check. TRBV3-2 is labeled a pseudogene. The CDR3 totals 14 residues. CDR3 sequence reads: CASSQETGGYEQYV. The CDR3 coding sequence is TGTGCCAGCAGCCAAGAGACAGGGGGCTACGAGCAGTACGTC.

This rearrangement joins TRBV7-2 to TRBJ1-6; D not resolved. Per the germline V gene, CDR1 is SGHTA and CDR2 is FQGNSA. This CDR3 is 14 amino acids long. The V gene lost 4 bases and the J gene lost 2 bases, with 6 bases spanning the gap. CDR3 amino acids: CASSYGTYNSPLHF. The CDR3 DNA reads TGTGCCAGCAGCTACGGGACCTATAATTCACCCCTCCACTTT.

This clonotype was picked up a small number of times. The V gene is TRBV12-3 or TRBV12-4, the J gene TRBJ1-6; no clear D. This CDR3 is 14 amino acids long. Trimming removed 5 bases at V and 10 bases at J, with 15 bases between. CDR3 DNA sequence: TGTGCCAGCAGTCGGACGGCTGAAGGGTCACCCCTCCACTTT. Translated, it gives CASSRTAEGSPLHF.

The rearrangement uses TRBV7-9 and TRBJ2-5, with D possibly being TRBD1 or TRBD2 (5 bases each). The germline V and J ends were trimmed by 1 base and 2 bases, with 8 bases remaining between them. The germline gives CDR1 SEHNR, CDR2 FQNEAQ (reference sequence). CDR3 size: 14 residues. This chain's CDR3 is CASSLVGVQETQYF. CDR3 in DNA: TGTGCCAGCAGCTTAGTGGGGGTTCAAGAGACCCAGTACTTC.

This clonotype was found a few times. The chain is built from TRBV25-1 and TRBJ2-5; D may be TRBD2 (5 bases). Trimming pared 2 bases from V and 6 bases from J, leaving 10 bases between. CDR1 and CDR2 (germline): MGHDK, SYGVNS. The CDR3 covers 13 residues. The CDR3 sequence is CASSEMREKTQYF. The CDR3 bases are TGTGCCAGCAGTGAAATGAGGGAGAAGACCCAGTACTTC.

This clonotype was counted between two and nine times. The chain couples TRBV28 to TRBJ1-2, with D possibly TRBD1 on 6 matching bases. Germline V lookup: CDR1 MDHEN, CDR2 SYDVKM. With 5 bases removed from V and 7 bases from J, the gap between germline ends came to 17 bases. The CDR3 has 14 amino acids. Here the CDR3 reads CASSPPFGGSGYTF. The CDR3 DNA follows: TGTGCCAGCAGTCCCCCCTTTGGGGGCTCTGGCTACACCTTC.

The V and J genes are TRBV6-1 and TRBJ2-7, with 7 bases identical to TRBD1. The CDR3 is 15 amino acids. After removal of 10 bases from V and 0 bases from J, the junction contained 12 bases not matched to a gene. In germline, CDR1 is MNHNS, CDR2 SASEGT. The CDR3 reads CATITPGQLSYEQYF. The CDR3, as DNA: TGTGCCACCATAACTCCGGGACAGCTCTCCTACGAGCAGTACTTC.

This clonotype was detected only a few times. The V gene is TRBV6-2 or TRBV6-3, the J gene TRBJ2-1; a possible D gene is TRBD2 (6 bases). This CDR3 region has 13 residues. Trimming removed 8 bases from V and 7 bases from J, with 15 bases in between. Germline CDR1 and CDR2: MNHEY and SVGEGT. Here the CDR3 DNA reads TGTGCCAGCGGGATCGGGGGTCATAATGAGCAGTTCTTC. Its protein product is CASGIGGHNEQFF.

J is TRBJ2-7 and V is TRBV11-1, with TRBD2 identical over 7 bases. This CDR3 comprises 13 residues. The germline V gene has CDR1 SGHAT and CDR2 FQDESV (reference sequence). Trimming at V came to 5 bases and at J to 7 bases, leaving 8 bases not matched to a gene. CDR3 nucleotide sequence: TGTGCCAGCAGCACCCAGCGGGGAGGGGAGCAGTACGTC. Its translation: CASSTQRGGEQYV.

V and J are TRBV7-9 and TRBJ1-1; 7 nucleotides agree with TRBD1. CDR1 is SEHNR, CDR2 FQNEAQ, per germline (reference sequence). CDR3 length: 16 residues. V shed 5 bases and J 6 bases; nucleotides not matched to a gene: 15. CDR3 DNA: TGTGCCAGCAGCGGAGGGGGCCTTGGGGTATTCTCTGAAGCTTTCTTT. Protein: CASSGGGLGVFSEAFF.

This clonotype was seen a handful of times. The genes are TRBV7-9 and TRBJ2-1; TRBD2 matches 8 bases. Germline CDR1 and CDR2: SEHNR and FQNEAQ (reference sequence). Trimming took 7 bases from V and 4 from J; bases not matched to a gene: 6. The CDR3 extends over 14 amino acids. Here the CDR3 reads CASITSGLYNEQFF. The DNA for the CDR3 is TGTGCCAGCATCACTAGCGGACTATACAATGAGCAGTTCTTC.

This clonotype was recorded at least ten times. The chain is built from TRBV4-1 and TRBJ2-3; 12 nucleotides agree with TRBD2. V lost 3 bases, J lost 2 bases, and 6 bases stayed unmatched. Germline assignment: CDR1 MGHRA and CDR2 YSYEKL. The length of the CDR3 is 17 residues. In DNA, the CDR3 is TGCGCCAGCAGCCAGTCGACTAGCGGGGGCTCCACAGATACGCAGTATTTT. Its protein is CASSQSTSGGSTDTQYF.

The chain joins TRBV21-1 to TRBJ1-6; the table's D call of TRBD1 was not tested on the DNA. TRBV21-1 is a documented pseudogene. This CDR3 spans 16 amino acids. The CDR3 here is CASSKVIGQVDSPLHF. CDR3 DNA sequence: TGTGCCAGCAGCAAAGTGATTGGACAGGTGGATTCACCCCTCCACTTT.